This T cell receptor beta chain was observed in a study of T cell responses to AZD1222 COVID-19 vaccine. Method: immunoSEQ multiplex PCR; TCRdb's copy keeps in-frame clones and lacks some. The sample shows more than 100,000 clones, 87% of them seen only once. The length of the CDR3 is 16 residues. Trimming took 0 bases from V and 5 from J, leaving 16 bases between them. The germline V gene has CDR1 KGHSH and CDR2 LQKENI. The sequence came from an adult in good health. This chain joins TRBV18 and TRBJ2-5, with D possibly matching TRBD2 (6 bases). This material consisted of peripheral blood, taken on day 0 of AZD1222 vaccination. The CDR3: CASSPPFSRGSETQYF. The CDR3 DNA reads as TGTGCCAGCTCACCACCGTTTTCCCGGGGGTCTGAGACCCAGTACTTC.